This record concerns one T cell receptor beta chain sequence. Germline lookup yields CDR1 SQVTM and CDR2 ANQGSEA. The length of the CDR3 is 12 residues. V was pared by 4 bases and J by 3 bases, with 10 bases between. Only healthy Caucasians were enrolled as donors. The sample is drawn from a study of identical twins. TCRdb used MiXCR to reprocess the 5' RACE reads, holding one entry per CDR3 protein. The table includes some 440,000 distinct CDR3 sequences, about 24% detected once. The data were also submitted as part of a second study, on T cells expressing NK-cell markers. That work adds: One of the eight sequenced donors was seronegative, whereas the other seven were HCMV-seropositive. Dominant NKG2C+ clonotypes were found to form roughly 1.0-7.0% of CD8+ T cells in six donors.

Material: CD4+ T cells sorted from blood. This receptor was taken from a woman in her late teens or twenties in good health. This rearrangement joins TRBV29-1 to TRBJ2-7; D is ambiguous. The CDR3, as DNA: TGCAGCGTTGGGTTCGACCGCTACGAGCAGTACTTC. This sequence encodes CSVGFDRYEQYF.